These 12 T cell receptor beta chains came from one sample sequenced in a study of CD8 T cells in ankylosing spondylitis (dated by TCRdb to 2017 to 2019). Library preparation was by 5' RACE. The data were produced on an Illumina HiSeq 2500. Using fastp trimming at Q25 and MiXCR clonotype assembly, TCRdb reanalyzed the public sequencing data and kept in-frame beta chains. For every CDR3 protein sequence, its rows merge into one entry that carries the most common genes and DNA. For this sample the table gives about 240,000 distinct CDR3 sequences, of which 8.6% were detected only once. The biggest ten clones account for approximately 7% of the sample. The sample consisted of blood, either unsorted or a sorted T cell fraction (not recorded which). These receptor sequences come from a male donor with ankylosing spondylitis or in good health (not recorded which).

This clonotype was detected ten times or more. The chain is built from TRBV10-3 and TRBJ2-1, with 13 nucleotides matching TRBD2. The V segment lost 7 bases and the J segment 7 bases; nucleotides outside the gene matches: 4. Per the germline V gene, CDR1 is ENHRY and CDR2 is SYGVKD. The CDR3 sequence is 14 residues long. The CDR3 nucleotides are TGTGCCATCACCCGGACTAGCGGGAGAAATGAGCAGTTCTTC. As protein: CAITRTSGRNEQFF.

This clonotype was counted at least ten times. CDR3 in amino acids: CAIGAQGLETQYF. CDR3 sequence (DNA): TGTGCCATCGGGGCACAGGGATTGGAGACCCAGTACTTC. The V and J genes are TRBV10-3 and TRBJ2-5; maybe TRBD1 (6 bases). Per the germline V gene, CDR1 is ENHRY and CDR2 is SYGVKD. Trimming left V 8 bases short and J 5 bases short, with 15 bases between. The CDR3 is 13 residues long.

There are many counts of this clonotype. The chain couples TRBV7-8 to TRBJ2-2, with TRBD2 as a possible D gene (5 bases). The V gene's germline CDR1 is SGHVS and CDR2 FQNEAQ. This CDR3 contains 13 residues. The germline V and J ends were trimmed by 4 bases and 7 bases, with 10 bases remaining between them. The CDR3 sequence is CASSWERFGELFF. The CDR3 DNA sequence: TGTGCCAGCAGCTGGGAGAGATTCGGGGAGCTGTTTTTT.

This clonotype was counted at least ten times. V gene TRBV12-3 or TRBV12-4 combines with J gene TRBJ1-4; no firm D call. V was cut by 10 bases and J by 7 bases, with 16 bases left in between. The CDR3 contains 13 residues. CDR3 residues: CATTPDRTEKLFF. The CDR3 DNA reads TGTGCCACCACGCCGGACCGAACTGAAAAACTGTTTTTT.

The chain has TRBV19 and TRBJ1-2; 12 positions match TRBD1. V lost 6 bases to trimming and J lost 4 bases; unmatched junction nucleotides: 3. The CDR3 consists of 14 residues. From germline, CDR1 is LNHDA and CDR2 SQIVND (reference sequence). For the CDR3, the DNA is TGTGCCAGTAGGGGACAGGGGGCTTTCTATGGCTACACCTTC. Encoded protein: CASRGQGAFYGYTF.

The chain carries TRBV7-9 and TRBJ2-5, with a tentative D call TRBD2 (6 bases). CDR3 length: 15 residues. Germline V CDR1 and CDR2: SEHNR, FQNEAQ (reference sequence). Trimming stripped 4 bases from V and 1 base from J, with 13 bases between. The CDR3: CASSSLGGIQETQYF. CDR3 DNA sequence: TGTGCCAGCAGCTCCTTGGGGGGTATCCAAGAGACCCAGTACTTC.

This clonotype appeared a single time. The CDR3 DNA follows: TGTGCCACCAGTGATTTGCCTGTGACAGGCCTCCCAGAGACCCAGTACTTC. This sequence encodes CATSDLPVTGLPETQYF. This chain links TRBV24-1 with TRBJ2-5; a weak D match, TRBD1 (6 bases). V lost 0 bases and J lost 4, with 17 bases in between. CDR1 and CDR2 from the germline V gene are KGHDR and SFDVKD. This CDR3 contains 17 residues.

V gene TRBV30 combines with J gene TRBJ2-5; TRBD2 matches 10 bases. After removal of 2 bases from V and 13 bases from J, the junction contained 7 bases not matched to a gene. Germline V lookup: CDR1 GTSNPN, CDR2 SVGIG (reference sequence). This CDR3 has 12 residues. CDR3 nucleotide sequence: TGTGCCTGGAGTTCAAGCGGGGGGGCAACGTACTTC. It yields the protein CAWSSSGGATYF.

The chain employs TRBV20-1 and TRBJ2-1, with 10 nucleotides matching TRBD2. The CDR3 covers 14 residues. CDR1 DFQATT and CDR2 SNEGSKA come from the germline V gene (reference sequence). After removal of 2 bases from V and 9 bases from J, the junction contained 7 bases not matched to a gene. In DNA, the CDR3 is TGCAGTGCTAGACCGGCTAGCGGGGGTGGTGAGCAGTTCTTC. This gives the protein CSARPASGGGEQFF.

The chain links TRBV20-1 to TRBJ1-1; D might be TRBD1 (5 bases). The CDR3 totals 18 residues. The V end lost 0 bases, the J end lost 1 base, and 21 bases lay between the germline ends. The germline CDR1 and CDR2 sequences are DFQATT and SNEGSKA (reference sequence). Here the CDR3 reads CSARDPRWGRQGNTEAFF. The CDR3, as DNA: TGCAGTGCTAGAGATCCCCGATGGGGCAGGCAAGGGAACACTGAAGCTTTCTTT.

This clonotype was counted ten times or more. J is TRBJ1-2 and V is TRBV18; TRBD1 aligns across 7 bases. The V segment lost 5 bases and the J segment 6 bases; nucleotides outside the gene matches: 9. The CDR3 spans 14 residues. In germline, CDR1 is KGHSH, CDR2 LQKENI. The CDR3 here is CASSTLQGDNGYTF. The CDR3 DNA follows: TGTGCCAGCTCAACCCTCCAGGGGGACAATGGCTACACCTTC.

The sample holds many counts of this clonotype. V usage is TRBV19 and J usage is TRBJ2-3; TRBD2 is a possible D gene (6 bases). V shed 5 bases and J shed 4 bases, with 10 bases lying between them. This CDR3 has 13 amino acids. Germline V gene sequence: CDR1 LNHDA, CDR2 SQIVND (reference sequence). The CDR3: CASSPWRADTQYF. The DNA for the CDR3 is TGTGCCAGTAGTCCCTGGAGGGCAGATACGCAGTATTTT. Full variable domain (rest looked up from reference TRBV19 and TRBJ2-3): DGGITQSPKYLFRKEGQNVTLSCEQNLNHDAMYWYRQDPGQGLRLIYYSQIVNDFQKGDIAEGYSVSREKKESFPLTVTSAQKNPTAFYLCASSPWRADTQYFGPGTRLTVL.